This TCR beta chain was captured by sequencing in a study of neurological immune-mediated disorders. In its sample, this clonotype was seen many times. Its antigen is unknown. Overall study results and limits: None of the CDR3 amino acid sequences of expanded clones were shared across subjects, and this suggested private repertoires in all groups.

TCRdb re-derived calls from the 5' RACE reads in MiXCR, one entry per CDR3 protein. The data hold 80,000 or so distinct CDR3 sequences, with approximately 9.4% observed a single time. This CDR3 has 14 amino acids. Germline V gene sequence: CDR1 SGHTA, CDR2 FQGNSA. V shed 7 bases and J shed 0 bases, with 13 bases lying between them. The sequencing sample was made of PBMCs. The source is a middle-aged man in good health. The rearrangement uses TRBV7-2 and TRBJ2-7; the D gene is possibly TRBD1 (6 bases). The CDR3 is CASISDRNSYEQYF. The CDR3 DNA reads as TGTGCCAGCATCTCTGACAGGAACTCCTACGAGCAGTACTTC. The full variable domain, in which reference TRBV7-2 and TRBJ2-7 provide the parts outside the CDR3, is GAGVSQSPSNKVTEKGKDVELRCDPISGHTALYWYRQSLGQGLEFLIYFQGNSAPDKSGLPSDRFSAERTGGSVSTLTIQRTQQEDSAVYLCASISDRNSYEQYFGPGTRLTVT.